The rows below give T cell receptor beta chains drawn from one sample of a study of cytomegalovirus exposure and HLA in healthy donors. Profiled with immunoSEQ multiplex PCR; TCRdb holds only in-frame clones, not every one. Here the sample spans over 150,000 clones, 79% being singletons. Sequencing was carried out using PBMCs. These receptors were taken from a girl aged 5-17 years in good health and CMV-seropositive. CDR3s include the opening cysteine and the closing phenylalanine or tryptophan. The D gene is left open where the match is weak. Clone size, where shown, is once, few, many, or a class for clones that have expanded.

CDR3nt: TGTGCCAGCAGTGACCTAGCGGGGGGCAGCGGAGCAGATACGCAGTATTTT
CDR3aa: CASSDLAGGSGADTQYF
d_gene: TRBD2
abundance: .
j_gene: TRBJ2-3
v_gene: TRBV6-4

CDR3nt: TGCGCCAGCAGCCTGGAGGCACGGACAAATGAAAAACTGTTTTTT
CDR3aa: CASSLEARTNEKLFF
d_gene: .
abundance: .
j_gene: TRBJ1-4
v_gene: TRBV5-1

CDR3nt: TGTGCCACCCGGCGGAGGGGCGAGGACGGCTACACCTTC
CDR3aa: CATRRRGEDGYTF
d_gene: .
abundance: .
j_gene: TRBJ1-2
v_gene: TRBV6-5

CDR3nt: TGTGCCTTTGGACAGGGGGGGGGAACAGATACGCAGTATTTT
CDR3aa: CAFGQGGGTDTQYF
d_gene: TRBD1
abundance: .
j_gene: TRBJ2-3
v_gene: TRBV15

CDR3nt: TGTGCCAGCAGCTCCGCCGGACTAGCGGGGAAGAGCTCCTACAATGAGCAGTTCTTC
CDR3aa: CASSSAGLAGKSSYNEQFF
d_gene: TRBD2
abundance: .
j_gene: TRBJ2-1
v_gene: TRBV13

CDR3nt: TGCGCCAGCAGCCAACAAGACAGTTACAATGAGCAGTTCTTC
CDR3aa: CASSQQDSYNEQFF
d_gene: .
abundance: .
j_gene: TRBJ2-1
v_gene: TRBV4-3

CDR3nt: TGTGCCAGCCCCCCGACTCCTACAGGGGGTGCTTTCTTT
CDR3aa: CASPPTPTGGAFF
d_gene: TRBD1
abundance: .
j_gene: TRBJ1-1
v_gene: TRBV27

CDR3nt: TGTGCCAGCAGCCCACAGGGGTTCGGCAATCAGCCCCAGCATTTT
CDR3aa: CASSPQGFGNQPQHF
d_gene: TRBD1
abundance: .
j_gene: TRBJ1-5
v_gene: TRBV9

CDR3nt: TGTGCCAGCGGCCAACAGATTAGCACAGATACGCAGTATTTT
CDR3aa: CASGQQISTDTQYF
d_gene: .
abundance: few
j_gene: TRBJ2-3
v_gene: TRBV25-1

CDR3nt: TGTGCCAGCTCACCGTTTGCCGGGGGAGGGACCGGGGAGCTGTTTTTT
CDR3aa: CASSPFAGGGTGELFF
d_gene: TRBD2
abundance: .
j_gene: TRBJ2-2
v_gene: TRBV18

CDR3nt: TGTGCCAGCAGTTTGGGGGCAGGGTATGGCTACACCTTC
CDR3aa: CASSLGAGYGYTF
d_gene: .
abundance: .
j_gene: TRBJ1-2
v_gene: TRBV6-5

CDR3nt: TGTGCCAGTAGTATTTTAGGACAGGGGCGGACTAGCGGGGGGGCCAATGAGCAGTTCTTC
CDR3aa: CASSILGQGRTSGGANEQFF
d_gene: TRBD2
abundance: .
j_gene: TRBJ2-1
v_gene: TRBV19

CDR3nt: TGTGCCAGCAGCTCGACGACTAGCGGGGGGCACCACTACAATGAGCAGTTCTTC
CDR3aa: CASSSTTSGGHHYNEQFF
d_gene: TRBD2
abundance: .
j_gene: TRBJ2-1
v_gene: TRBV11-3

CDR3nt: TGTGCCAGCAGTGAAACCGGGGGGGGTGATCAGCCCCAGCATTTT
CDR3aa: CASSETGGGDQPQHF
d_gene: .
abundance: medium-sized
j_gene: TRBJ1-5
v_gene: TRBV25-1

CDR3nt: TGTGCCAGCAGCGTATTTAACATGCAAGAGGCCCAGTACTTC
CDR3aa: CASSVFNMQEAQYF
d_gene: .
abundance: .
j_gene: TRBJ2-5
v_gene: TRBV6-1

CDR3nt: TGTGCCAGCAGTGTCCTCCGGGACAGCTCCTACAATGAGCAGTTCTTC
CDR3aa: CASSVLRDSSYNEQFF
d_gene: TRBD1
abundance: .
j_gene: TRBJ2-1
v_gene: TRBV6-1

CDR3nt: TGTGCCAGCAGCCCACAGGGAAACTATGGCTACACCTTC
CDR3aa: CASSPQGNYGYTF
d_gene: .
abundance: .
j_gene: TRBJ1-2
v_gene: TRBV7-2

CDR3nt: TGCGCCAGCAGCCATATGGGACTGAGCATGAACACTGAAGCTTTCTTT
CDR3aa: CASSHMGLSMNTEAFF
d_gene: .
abundance: .
j_gene: TRBJ1-1
v_gene: TRBV4-1

CDR3nt: TGTGCCAGTAGTATGGACACTGTGGCCAACGTCCTGACTTTC
CDR3aa: CASSMDTVANVLTF
d_gene: .
abundance: .
j_gene: TRBJ2-6
v_gene: TRBV19

CDR3nt: TGTGCCAGCTCACCTGTTCCAGGGGCGGTCGAGGGTGAAGCTTTCTTT
CDR3aa: CASSPVPGAVEGEAFF
d_gene: .
abundance: .
j_gene: TRBJ1-1
v_gene: TRBV18

CDR3nt: TGTGCCTGGAGTGTATCTAGCGGGGCCGGAGATACGCAGTATTTT
CDR3aa: CAWSVSSGAGDTQYF
d_gene: TRBD2
abundance: few
j_gene: TRBJ2-3
v_gene: TRBV30